These 17 T cell receptor beta chains were all obtained from the same sample, sequenced in a study of cytomegalovirus exposure and HLA in healthy donors (dated by TCRdb to 2016 to 2017). Library prep was done by the immunoSEQ multiplex PCR assay. For the multiplex PCR, a mixture combining 60 forward primers for TCR Vbeta segments and 13 reverse primers for TCR Jbeta segments was used. The table comes from immuneACCESS by way of TCRdb, which keeps in-frame sequences with V and J called. Part of the clones is missing from these tables; in studies checked, under half for an unresolved V gene and the rest for unknown reasons. Here the sample has more than 90,000 clones; over 65% occur a single time. Approximately 10% of the sample belongs to the ten largest clones. Sequencing input: PBMCs. The origin of the receptors is a woman between 45 and 65 years old in good health and CMV-seropositive.

This chain connects TRBV5-1 to TRBJ2-7; 12 bases are a match to TRBD2. Germline CDR1 and CDR2: SGHRS and YFSETQ. The V segment lost 4 bases and the J segment 0 bases; nucleotides outside the gene matches: 5. The CDR3 contains 16 residues. The CDR3 reads CASSRTSGAPSYEQYF. The DNA of the CDR3 is TGCGCCAGCAGCCGGACTAGCGGGGCGCCCTCCTACGAGCAGTACTTC.

CDR3 loop: CASSTGLANEQYF. DNA of the CDR3: TGTGCCAGCAGCACGGGACTAGCGAACGAGCAGTACTTC. The genes are TRBV11-3 and TRBJ2-7, with 10 bases lining up with TRBD2. The CDR3 is 13 residues long. V lost 5 bases and J lost 5; bases outside the gene matches: 3. CDR1 is SGHNT, CDR2 YENEEA, per germline.

The rearrangement joins TRBV6-1 to TRBJ1-5, with TRBD1 matching 7 bases. Germline assignment: CDR1 MNHNS and CDR2 SASEGT. V gave up 0 bases and J gave up 1 base; unmatched junction bases: 9. The CDR3 totals 18 residues. The CDR3 DNA follows: TGTGCCAGCAGTGAAGCAAATCCAGGGGGTTCGAGCAATCAGCCCCAGCATTTT. Encoded protein: CASSEANPGGSSNQPQHF.

The rearrangement joins TRBV4-2 to TRBJ2-1; 8 bases line up with TRBD1. V lost 0 bases and J lost 2; bases outside the gene matches: 9. Germline lookup yields CDR1 LGHNA and CDR2 YNFKEQ. CDR3 length: 18 amino acids. Here the CDR3 DNA reads TGTGCCAGCAGCCAAGATCTTGTCGACAGGGGACCCTACAATGAGCAGTTCTTC. It encodes CASSQDLVDRGPYNEQFF.

The V and J genes are TRBV29-1 and TRBJ1-2, with 11 bases fitting TRBD1. The CDR3 totals 13 residues. After removal of 6 bases from V and 2 bases from J, the junction contained 2 bases not matched to a gene. Germline V gene sequence: CDR1 SQVTM, CDR2 ANQGSEA. Here the CDR3 DNA reads TGCAGCGTCCGGACAGGGGGCAACTATGGCTACACCTTC. Translating gives CSVRTGGNYGYTF.

The chain recombines TRBV27 with TRBJ1-6, with a possible D match to TRBD1 (5 bases). CDR3 size: 15 residues. Germline lookup yields CDR1 MNHEY and CDR2 SMNVEV (reference sequence). The V gene lost 6 bases and the J gene lost 7 bases, with 16 bases spanning the gap. In nucleotides, the CDR3 is TGTGCCAGCAGCTCACCAGGGTTGCCAAATTCACCCCTCCACTTT. As protein: CASSSPGLPNSPLHF.

This clone was counted a few times. The V and J genes are TRBV7-8 and TRBJ2-1; D is unclear. The CDR3 covers 10 residues. Trimming shortened V by 6 bases and J by 6 bases, and 3 bases separated the two germline ends. Looked up from germline, CDR1 is SGHVS and CDR2 is FQNEAQ. The CDR3 spells CASSINEQFF. CDR3 nucleotide sequence: TGTGCCAGCAGTATCAATGAGCAGTTCTTC.

This chain joins TRBV4-1 and TRBJ2-1; 7 nucleotides agree with TRBD2. J gave up 4 bases and V 1 base, and 7 bases lay outside the gene matches. Germline CDR1 is MGHRA and CDR2 is YSYEKL. This CDR3 has 16 amino acids. The CDR3 DNA sequence: TGCGCCAGCAGCCAAGGGATTGGGGGGGGATACAATGAGCAGTTCTTC. Amino acids: CASSQGIGGGYNEQFF.

The chain combines TRBV5-1 with TRBJ2-3, with D perhaps matching TRBD1 (5 bases). V was shortened by 4 bases and J by 3 bases, with 12 bases between the two germline ends. This CDR3 region has 14 residues. Germline CDR1 is SGHRS and CDR2 is YFSETQ. The CDR3 sequence: CASSPSDTTDTQYF. The CDR3 nucleotides read TGCGCCAGCAGCCCCTCGGACACAACAGATACGCAGTATTTT.

The J gene is TRBJ2-5, the V gene TRBV5-1, with 7 nucleotides matching TRBD1. The CDR3 runs 14 residues. Trimming took 5 bases from V and 2 from J; bases not matched to a gene: 6. The germline CDR1 and CDR2 sequences are SGHRS and YFSETQ. The CDR3 region has the DNA TGCGCCAGCAGTGGGGGACAGAGACAAGAGACCCAGTACTTC. Protein product: CASSGGQRQETQYF.

This rearrangement joins TRBV25-1 to TRBJ2-3, with TRBD2 matching 12 bases. CDR1 MGHDK and CDR2 SYGVNS come from the germline V gene. J gave up 4 bases and V 5 bases, and 4 bases lay outside the gene matches. This CDR3 has 15 residues. Here the CDR3 reads CASSMTSGGADTQYF. The CDR3 DNA reads as TGTGCCAGCAGTATGACTAGCGGGGGCGCAGATACGCAGTATTTT.

Only a few counts were recorded for this clone. The chain links TRBV4-2 to TRBJ1-5; 8 bases line up with TRBD1. Germline CDR1 is LGHNA and CDR2 is YNFKEQ. This CDR3 contains 15 residues. The J segment lost 3 bases and the V segment lost 3 bases, leaving 4 bases of the junction unmatched. The DNA of the CDR3 is TGTGCCAGCAGCCAGGGGACAGGAAACAATCAGCCCCAGCATTTT. This translates into CASSQGTGNNQPQHF.

This clone was recorded once. The rearrangement joins TRBV5-1 to TRBJ2-1; D might be TRBD1 (6 bases). The CDR3 runs 13 residues. Germline V gene sequence: CDR1 SGHRS, CDR2 YFSETQ. V gave up 4 bases and J gave up 9 bases, with 14 bases separating them. Here the CDR3 reads CASSTTGYGEQFF. The CDR3 region has the DNA TGCGCCAGCAGCACGACAGGTTATGGTGAGCAGTTCTTC.

A few counts support this clone. The chain links TRBV6-1 to TRBJ2-7, with TRBD1 as a possible D gene (6 bases). Germline lookup yields CDR1 MNHNS and CDR2 SASEGT. The CDR3 loop spans 14 amino acids. The germline V and J ends were trimmed by 5 bases and 2 bases, with 13 bases remaining between them. DNA for the CDR3: TGTGCCAGCAGTCGGACAGTCACAGCCTACGAGCAGTACTTC. Translating gives CASSRTVTAYEQYF.

There are a few counts of this clone. The chain combines TRBV27 with TRBJ1-5; 7 positions agree with TRBD1. The CDR3 has 18 residues. Germline CDR1 and CDR2: MNHEY and SMNVEV (reference sequence). The V gene end was trimmed by 0 bases and the J gene end by 2 bases; junction bases not matched to a gene: 10. As DNA, the CDR3 is TGTGCCAGCAGTTTATCGTACCCAGGGGGACAAGGCAATCAGCCCCAGCATTTT. Translating it yields CASSLSYPGGQGNQPQHF.

The genes are TRBV18 and TRBJ1-2; TRBD1 agrees at 8 bases. CDR1 and CDR2 from the germline V gene are KGHSH and LQKENI. The CDR3 covers 14 residues. With 4 bases clipped from V and 1 base from J, the junction kept 2 bases outside the gene matches. The CDR3, as DNA: TGTGCCAGCTCACGGGACAGGAATAACTATGGCTACACCTTC. It specifies CASSRDRNNYGYTF.

The rearrangement links TRBV4-3 to TRBJ1-1; 9 bases are a match to TRBD1. Germline V CDR1 and CDR2: LGHNA, YSLEER. V shed 5 bases, J shed 7 bases, and the junction held 5 bases outside the gene matches. The CDR3 is 13 amino acids. CDR3 sequence (DNA): TGCGCCAGCAGCTACACAGGGGGCGGTGAAGCTTTCTTT. This codes for CASSYTGGGEAFF.